This TCR beta chain was documented in a study of cytomegalovirus exposure and HLA in healthy donors. Study conclusions and caveats: CMV antigen specificity of three CMV-associated chains was confirmed in vitro. Altogether, some 170 TCR beta chains were recorded as cytomegalovirus-associated.

As for this clone: Its antigen is not identified.

V lost 3 bases and J lost 2; bases outside the gene matches: 10. Germline CDR1 SGHRS, CDR2 YFSETQ. This CDR3 region has 16 residues. TCRdb's table, derived via immunoSEQ multiplex PCR, lists solely in-frame clones and lacks some. The sample carries about 200,000 clones, more than 70% recorded once. This rearrangement joins TRBV5-1 to TRBJ1-2; TRBD1 agrees at 7 bases. Sequencing input: PBMCs. The sequence came from a young woman in good health and CMV-seronegative. CDR3 coding DNA: TGCGCCAGCAGCTCCCCCACAGGGGCGGAAAACTATGGCTACACCTTC. Protein: CASSSPTGAENYGYTF.